These T cell receptor beta chains were read from a single sample in a study of T cell responses to AZD1222 COVID-19 vaccine. Profiled with immunoSEQ multiplex PCR; TCRdb holds only in-frame clones, not every one. The sample gives under 200,000 clones, roughly 89% of which show up once; 1.6% is in the top ten. The starting material was peripheral blood, obtained on day 0 of AZD1222 vaccination. The source is an adult in good health. Both conserved end residues are part of each CDR3. Fields, in order: clone size, J gene, V gene, D gene, CDR3 protein, CDR3 DNA. The D gene is left open where the match is weak. Clone size is stated in some rows and not others, as once, few, many or a class when expanded.

>.|TRBJ2-7|TRBV3-1/TRBV3-2|TRBD1
CASSPGTGLYEQYF
TGTGCCAGCAGCCCCGGGACAGGGCTTTACGAGCAGTACTTC
>.|TRBJ1-1|TRBV18|.
CASSPQGEAFF
TGTGCCAGCTCACCACAGGGGGAAGCTTTCTTT
>few|TRBJ2-7|TRBV11-2|TRBD2
CASSLLRGAVPDEQYF
TGTGCCAGCAGCTTACTGCGGGGGGCCGTCCCCGACGAGCAGTACTTC
>once|TRBJ2-3|TRBV24-1|TRBD2
CATSETAGGSTDTQYF
TGTGCCACCAGTGAAACAGCGGGAGGGTCCACAGATACGCAGTATTTT
>.|TRBJ1-2|TRBV3-1/TRBV3-2|.
CASSPRHDVNYGYTF
TGTGCCAGCAGCCCGCGTCACGACGTTAACTATGGCTACACCTTC
>.|TRBJ1-5|TRBV30|.
CAWSVYTSNQPQHF
TGTGCCTGGAGTGTATACACTAGCAATCAGCCCCAGCATTTT
>.|TRBJ1-5|TRBV18|TRBD1
CASSQTGGNQPQHF
TGTGCCAGCTCACAGACAGGGGGCAATCAGCCCCAGCATTTT
>.|TRBJ2-1|TRBV3-1/TRBV3-2|.
CASSQESIPSSYNEQFF
TGTGCCAGCAGCCAAGAATCGATACCGAGCTCCTACAATGAGCAGTTCTTC
>.|TRBJ2-5|TRBV12-3/TRBV12-4|.
CASSLSRRETQYF
TGTGCCAGCAGTTTATCCCGGCGGGAGACCCAGTACTTC
>.|TRBJ2-5|TRBV29-1|.
CSVLIPGYETQYF
TGCAGCGTTCTAATCCCAGGGTATGAGACCCAGTACTTC
>.|TRBJ1-5|TRBV6-2/TRBV6-3|.
CASSYSSKSNQPQHF
TGTGCCAGCAGTTACTCGTCGAAGAGCAATCAGCCCCAGCATTTT
>.|TRBJ1-1|TRBV7-9|.
CASSLTTENTEAFF
TGTGCCAGCAGCTTAACGACAGAGAACACTGAAGCTTTCTTT
>.|TRBJ1-1|TRBV19|.
CASSMGGVRTEAFF
TGTGCCAGTAGTATGGGAGGGGTGCGCACTGAAGCTTTCTTT
>once|TRBJ1-4|TRBV20-1|.
CSAPMGEKLFF
TGCAGTGCTCCTATGGGCGAAAAACTGTTTTTT